This TCR beta chain came from a study of PD-L1 blockade in urothelial cancer. About the research overall: Blood was evaluated 3 weeks (second dose) and 6 weeks after therapy began.

Germline CDR1 and CDR2: MGHRA and YSYEKL. V lost 5 bases and J lost 5; bases outside the gene matches: 10. The CDR3 consists of 15 residues. Profiled with immunoSEQ multiplex PCR; TCRdb holds only in-frame clones, not every one. The sample contains about 120,000 clones, about 83% of which appear only once. As for time point: peripheral blood 6 weeks after treatment start. Study results and limitations: Better survival was forecast by a pretreatment blood TCR clonality below the median.

As to this clone: The antigen is unknown.

The V and J genes are TRBV4-1 and TRBJ1-1; 8 bases are shared with TRBD1. Sequencing was performed on PBMCs, taken around atezolizumab (anti-PD-L1) treatment. The clonotype was recovered from a man between 50 and 59 years old with urothelial cancer. The CDR3 nucleotides are TGCGCCAGCAGCAGGGCGGACAGGGAGAAGACTGAAGCTTTCTTT. Translated, it gives CASSRADREKTEAFF.